This T cell receptor beta chain is from a study of CD8+CD57+ T cells in acquired aplastic anemia. About the study: The sorted CD4+ and CD8+ cells yielded an average around 3 ug of DNA.

The template for TCR beta VDJ and CDR3 sequence profiling was genomic DNA. One entry per CDR3 protein, called by TCRdb with MiXCR from the reads. Of 150,000 or so distinct CDR3 sequences listed, under 55% are singletons. CD8+CD57+ cell expansion had been shown by flow cytometry in patients chosen for sequencing. This CDR3 is 13 amino acids long. Between the trimmed V and J ends, which lost 5 bases and 7 bases, there was a span of 18 bases. Germline V lookup: CDR1 DFQATT, CDR2 SNEGSKA (reference sequence). This clonotype has just one count. The sequence came from a human donor with aplastic anemia. Sequencing was performed on sorted CD4+, CD8+, or CD8+CD57+ T cells (not recorded which) from PBMCs. The chain links TRBV20-1 to TRBJ2-7, with TRBD1 as a possible D gene (6 bases). DNA for the CDR3: TGCAGTGCTTCTCGGGTGGGGGCTGGTGAGCAGTACTTC. Its translation: CSASRVGAGEQYF.